This entry lists 14 T cell receptor beta chains sequenced from one sample in a study of cytomegalovirus exposure and HLA in healthy donors. Sequencing was performed with immunoSEQ multiplex PCR; in TCRdb, only in-frame clones are kept and a portion is missing. Of 120,000 or so clones in the sample, around 90% were seen once. The sample was PBMCs. Receptors originate from a woman between 18 and 29 years old in good health and CMV-seronegative.

V gene TRBV28 combines with J gene TRBJ2-1, with 10 bases matching TRBD1. This CDR3 contains 12 residues. Trimming cost V 3 bases and J 14 bases; bases outside gene matches: 4. Germline-derived CDR1 and CDR2 are MDHEN and SYDVKM. This CDR3 is CASSFPTGGEFF. Written as DNA, the CDR3 is TGTGCCAGCAGTTTCCCGACAGGGGGCGAGTTCTTC.

Points on this clone: The identical CDR3 is also encoded by other nucleotide sequences in the sample. This chain links TRBV5-4 with TRBJ1-1, with 7 positions matching TRBD1. Germline assignment: CDR1 SGHNT and CDR2 YYREEE (reference sequence). This CDR3 has 13 residues. The V segment lost 0 bases and the J segment 4 bases; nucleotides outside the gene matches: 0. CDR3 DNA sequence: TGTGCCAGCAGCTTGGACAGGGGCACTGAAGCTTTCTTT. Encoded protein: CASSLDRGTEAFF.

The gene calls are TRBV6-5 and TRBJ2-5, with D possibly TRBD2 on 6 matching bases. Trimming cost V 5 bases and J 0 bases, with 13 bases left between them. Looked up from germline, CDR1 is MNHEY and CDR2 is SVGAGI. The CDR3 covers 15 residues. The CDR3 nucleotides are TGTGCCAGCAGTCCCCTAGCGCGATACCAAGAGACCCAGTACTTC. Translated: CASSPLARYQETQYF.

The chain recombines TRBV14 with TRBJ2-7; TRBD2 matches at 10 bases. Germline CDR1 and CDR2: SGHDN and FVKESK. This CDR3 has 15 residues. V was clipped by 0 bases and J by 3 bases; unmatched bases: 2. This CDR3 is CASSQDGLAVYEQYF. For the CDR3, the DNA is TGTGCCAGCAGCCAAGATGGACTAGCGGTCTACGAGCAGTACTTC.

The chain joins TRBV19 to TRBJ2-7, with TRBD1 as a possible D gene (5 bases). Germline lookup yields CDR1 LNHDA and CDR2 SQIVND (reference sequence). This CDR3 spans 13 amino acids. The V end was cut by 6 bases, the J end by 8 bases, with 17 bases between. In DNA, the CDR3 is TGTGCCAGTAGCCCGAGCGCAGGACAACAGCAGTACTTC. Translation gives CASSPSAGQQQYF. The whole variable domain, remainder taken from reference TRBV19 and TRBJ2-7, is DGGITQSPKYLFRKEGQNVTLSCEQNLNHDAMYWYRQDPGQGLRLIYYSQIVNDFQKGDIAEGYSVSREKKESFPLTVTSAQKNPTAFYLCASSPSAGQQQYFGPGTRLTVT.

The genes are TRBV9 and TRBJ2-7, with 13 positions matching TRBD2. Germline CDR1 is SGDLS and CDR2 is YYNGEE. CDR3 length: 17 amino acids. J was trimmed by 2 bases and V by 0 bases; bases with no gene match: 5. The CDR3 bases are TGTGCCAGCAGCGTAGGACAGGGACTAGCGGGAACCTACGAGCAGTACTTC. It translates to CASSVGQGLAGTYEQYF.

J is TRBJ1-1 and V is TRBV5-1; D is possibly TRBD1 (6 bases). This CDR3 has 16 amino acids. Germline V gene lookup returns CDR1 SGHRS and CDR2 YFSETQ. The V gene lost 0 bases and the J gene lost 6 bases, with 18 bases spanning the gap. The CDR3 is CASSLAGDGEGAEAFF. In nucleotides, the CDR3 is TGCGCCAGCAGCTTGGCCGGCGATGGAGAGGGGGCTGAAGCTTTCTTT.

The rearrangement links TRBV30 to TRBJ2-5; 9 bases line up with TRBD1. The CDR3 has 13 residues. After removal of 3 bases from V and 5 bases from J, the junction contained 4 bases not matched to a gene. Germline values: CDR1 GTSNPN, CDR2 SVGIG (reference sequence). CDR3 protein: CAWRDRGWETQYF. The CDR3 DNA follows: TGTGCCTGGAGGGACAGGGGATGGGAGACCCAGTACTTC.

The chain recombines TRBV29-1 with TRBJ2-1; 9 positions agree with TRBD1. CDR3 length equals 16 residues. Germline V gene lookup returns CDR1 SQVTM and CDR2 ANQGSEA. Trimming removed 1 base from V and 2 bases from J; junction bases left unmatched: 6. The CDR3 is CSVEASDRGTYNEQFF. CDR3 sequence (DNA): TGCAGCGTTGAAGCCTCCGACAGGGGGACCTACAATGAGCAGTTCTTC.

The sample holds one count of this clone. CDR3 amino acids: CAWAPISAGEQYF. DNA for the CDR3: TGTGCCTGGGCCCCCATCTCAGCGGGCGAGCAGTACTTC. V and J are TRBV30 and TRBJ2-7; a possible D gene is TRBD2 (6 bases). Trimming stripped 5 bases from V and 6 bases from J, with 17 bases between. There are 13 residues in the CDR3. Germline CDR1 reads GTSNPN; CDR2 reads SVGIG (reference sequence).

The chain combines TRBV5-1 with TRBJ2-7; TRBD2 matches at 8 bases. CDR3 length: 16 residues. The V gene end was trimmed by 2 bases and the J gene end by 2 bases; junction bases not matched to a gene: 9. Germline V gene sequence: CDR1 SGHRS, CDR2 YFSETQ. Here the CDR3 reads CASSFLVSGTTYEQYF. CDR3 DNA sequence: TGCGCCAGCAGCTTCTTGGTTAGCGGGACTACCTACGAGCAGTACTTC.

The chain carries TRBV7-8 and TRBJ1-1; D remains ambiguous. Germline V lookup: CDR1 SGHVS, CDR2 FQNEAQ. Between the trimmed V and J ends, which lost 0 bases and 7 bases, there was a span of 9 bases. This CDR3 contains 13 residues. The CDR3 sequence is CASSLARTDEAFF. The CDR3 DNA reads TGTGCCAGCAGCTTAGCGCGTACAGATGAAGCTTTCTTT.

This clone has a handful of counts. This sequence joins TRBV7-9 and TRBJ2-2; a possible D gene is TRBD1 (6 bases). Germline CDR1 reads SEHNR; CDR2 reads FQNEAQ (reference sequence). The CDR3 extends over 16 amino acids. Trimming removed 4 bases from V and 2 bases from J, with 14 bases in between. The CDR3 here is CASSSPDRTNTGELFF. Written as DNA, the CDR3 is TGTGCCAGCAGCTCCCCCGACAGGACCAACACCGGGGAGCTGTTTTTT.

Concerning this clone: At the DNA level, this CDR3 is encoded by other sequences in the same sample as well. CDR3 loop: CASSEDRNYGYTF. The CDR3 DNA follows: TGTGCCAGCAGTGAAGACAGAAACTATGGCTACACCTTC. V is TRBV2 and J is TRBJ1-2, with D hard to call. The CDR3 runs to 13 residues. Trimming left V 1 base short and J 2 bases short, with 5 bases between. CDR1 is SNHLY and CDR2 is FYNNEI in the germline V gene.